This TCR beta chain was obtained from a study of T cell changes during pregnancy in multiple sclerosis. Assay: immunoSEQ multiplex PCR; the TCRdb copy retains only in-frame clones and omits some. The data contain 40,000 or so clones, approximately 94% of them seen just once; the ten biggest clones take up 8.1%. Between the trimmed V and J ends, which lost 8 bases and 12 bases, there was a span of 14 bases. The germline CDR1 and CDR2 sequences are SGHTA and FQGNSA. The CDR3 consists of 11 residues. Sequencing used CD8+ T cells from peripheral blood mononuclear cells, obtained in the third trimester of pregnancy. This chain links TRBV7-2 with TRBJ2-1; D is possibly TRBD2 (6 bases). The receptor comes from a female donor with multiple sclerosis, enrolled in a pregnancy study. The CDR3 loop reads CASLGPEGQFF. The CDR3 nucleotides are TGTGCCAGCCTCGGTCCGGAGGGGCAGTTCTTC.